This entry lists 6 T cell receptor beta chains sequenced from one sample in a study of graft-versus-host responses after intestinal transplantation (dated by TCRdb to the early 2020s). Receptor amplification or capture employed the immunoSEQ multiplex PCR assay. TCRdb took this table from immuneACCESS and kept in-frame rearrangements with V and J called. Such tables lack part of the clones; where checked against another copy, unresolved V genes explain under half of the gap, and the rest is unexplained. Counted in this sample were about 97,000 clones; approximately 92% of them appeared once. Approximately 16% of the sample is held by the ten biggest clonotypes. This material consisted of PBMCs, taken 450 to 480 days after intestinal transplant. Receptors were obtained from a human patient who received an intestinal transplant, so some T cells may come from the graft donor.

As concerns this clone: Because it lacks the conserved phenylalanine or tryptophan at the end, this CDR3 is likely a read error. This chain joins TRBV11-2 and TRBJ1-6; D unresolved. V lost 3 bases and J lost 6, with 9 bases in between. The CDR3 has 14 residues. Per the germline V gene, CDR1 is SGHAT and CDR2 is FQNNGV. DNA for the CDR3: TGTGCCAGCAGCTTTGGGCGGACTAATTCACCCCTCCACCTT. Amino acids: CASSFGRTNSPLHL.

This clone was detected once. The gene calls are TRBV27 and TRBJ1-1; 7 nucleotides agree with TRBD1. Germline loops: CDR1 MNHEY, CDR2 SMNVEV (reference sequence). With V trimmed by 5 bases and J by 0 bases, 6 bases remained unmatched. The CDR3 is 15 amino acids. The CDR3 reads CASSPETGLNTEAFF. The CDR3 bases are TGTGCCAGCAGTCCAGAGACAGGGTTGAACACTGAAGCTTTCTTT.

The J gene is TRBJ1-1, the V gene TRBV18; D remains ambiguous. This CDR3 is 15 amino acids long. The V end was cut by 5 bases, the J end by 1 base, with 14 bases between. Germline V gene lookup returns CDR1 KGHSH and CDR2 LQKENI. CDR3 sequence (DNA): TGTGCCAGCTCATCTCGGACCACCCCGAACACTGAAGCTTTCTTT. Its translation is CASSSRTTPNTEAFF. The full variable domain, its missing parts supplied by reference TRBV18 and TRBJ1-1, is NAGVMQNPRHLVRRRGQEARLRCSPMKGHSHVYWYRQLPEEGLKFMVYLQKENIIDESGMPKERFSAEFPKEGPSILRIQQVVRGDSAAYFCASSSRTTPNTEAFFGQGTRLTVV.

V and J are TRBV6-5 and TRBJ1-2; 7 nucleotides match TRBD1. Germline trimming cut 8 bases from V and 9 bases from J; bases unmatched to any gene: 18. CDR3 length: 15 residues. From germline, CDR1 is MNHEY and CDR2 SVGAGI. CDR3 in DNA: TGTGCCAGCGGGACAGAGGGCGGGGGAGTGTTTAGCTACACCTTC. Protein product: CASGTEGGGVFSYTF.

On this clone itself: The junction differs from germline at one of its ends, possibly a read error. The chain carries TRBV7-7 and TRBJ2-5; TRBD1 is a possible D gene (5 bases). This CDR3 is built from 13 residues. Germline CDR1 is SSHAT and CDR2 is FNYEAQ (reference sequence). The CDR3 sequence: CASSFQGQETQYF. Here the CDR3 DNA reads TGTGCTAGCAGCTTCCAGGGACAAGAGACCCAGTACTTC.

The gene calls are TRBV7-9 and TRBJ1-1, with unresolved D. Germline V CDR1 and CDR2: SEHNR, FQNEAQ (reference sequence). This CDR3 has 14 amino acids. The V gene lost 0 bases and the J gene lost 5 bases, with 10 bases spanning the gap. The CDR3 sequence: CASSLAEMSTEAFF. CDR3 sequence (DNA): TGTGCCAGCAGCTTAGCGGAGATGTCGACTGAAGCTTTCTTT.